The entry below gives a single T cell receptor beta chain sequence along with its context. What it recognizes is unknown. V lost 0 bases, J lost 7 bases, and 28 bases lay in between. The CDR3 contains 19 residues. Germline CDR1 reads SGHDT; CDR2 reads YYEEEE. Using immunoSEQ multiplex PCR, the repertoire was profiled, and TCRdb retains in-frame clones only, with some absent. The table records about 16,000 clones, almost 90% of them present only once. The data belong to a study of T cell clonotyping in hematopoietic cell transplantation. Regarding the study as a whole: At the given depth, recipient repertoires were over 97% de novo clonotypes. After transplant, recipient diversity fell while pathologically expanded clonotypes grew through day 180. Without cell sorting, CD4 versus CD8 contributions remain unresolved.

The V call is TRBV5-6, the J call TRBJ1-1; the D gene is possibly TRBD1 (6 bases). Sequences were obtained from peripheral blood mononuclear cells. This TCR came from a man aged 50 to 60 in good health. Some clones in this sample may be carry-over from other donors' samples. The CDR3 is CASSLGTPQGSWGWGEAFF. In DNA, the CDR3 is TGTGCCAGCAGCTTGGGTACCCCACAGGGAAGTTGGGGTTGGGGTGAAGCTTTCTTT.